The clone carrying this T cell receptor (beta chain) was counted between two and nine times. The target antigen is unknown. This specimen comes from a study of T cell repertoires in cytomegalovirus infection. Whole-study context: Through public TCR beta signatures, both CMV infection and matching HLA type were indicated.

TCRdb re-derived calls from the reads in MiXCR, one entry per CDR3 protein. The sample holds around 440,000 distinct CDR3 sequences; over 9% are singletons and the top ten take roughly a tenth. General study findings and limits: There were HLA-C-restricted CMV-specific TCR beta clonotypes dominating the ex vivo response. Individuals carrying CMV plus the relevant HLA were identified by cumulative frequency of public TCR beta families.

The source of this sequence is a human donor in good health (CMV status not recorded). Some clones in this sample may be carry-over from other donors' samples. Material: PBMCs.

The CDR3 nucleotides read TGTGCCACCAGCAGAACGCCCCAGGTGGATAATTCACCCCTCCACTTT. It codes for CATSRTPQVDNSPLHF. J is TRBJ1-6 and V is TRBV15; D is unclear. The CDR3 has 16 residues. Trimming shortened V by 2 bases and J by 5 bases, and 13 bases separated the two germline ends. The germline V gene has CDR1 LNHNV and CDR2 YYDKDF (reference sequence).